What follows are 10 T cell receptor beta chains derived from one specimen sequenced in a study of T cell repertoires in cytomegalovirus infection. Using its own MiXCR run on the reads, TCRdb lists one record per CDR3 protein. Of roughly 320,000 distinct CDR3 sequences in the sample, around a tenth were seen once. Sequencing used PBMCs. All receptors derive from a human donor in good health (CMV status not recorded). Some clones in this sample may be carry-over from other donors' samples.

Comments on this clonotype: With a much larger clone just one base away, this may be a read error. This chain uses TRBV7-2 with TRBJ2-5; a possible D gene is TRBD2 (9 bases). Germline values: CDR1 SGHTA, CDR2 FQGNSA. With 5 bases removed from V and 5 bases from J, the gap between germline ends came to 21 bases. The CDR3 totals 16 residues. CDR3 in amino acids: CTSSPRGLAGSETQYF. The CDR3 DNA sequence: TGTACCAGCAGCCCCAGGGGGCTAGCGGGGAGCGAGACCCAGTACTTC.

V gene TRBV20-1 combines with J gene TRBJ2-7; possibly TRBD2 for D (6 bases). CDR3 length: 15 amino acids. Looked up from germline, CDR1 is DFQATT and CDR2 is SNEGSKA (reference sequence). Trimming pared 6 bases from V and 0 bases from J, leaving 18 bases between. CDR3 in amino acids: CSAPSRGSSSYEQYF. The CDR3 nucleotides read TGCAGTGCCCCGTCTCGGGGGTCGAGCTCCTACGAGCAGTACTTC.

In this sample, this clonotype turned up many times. The V gene is TRBV20-1, the J gene TRBJ2-5; D tentatively fits TRBD1 or TRBD2 (5 bases each). CDR1 and CDR2 from the germline V gene are DFQATT and SNEGSKA (reference sequence). Deletions cut 5 bases from V and 5 bases from J, with 15 bases between. This CDR3 is built from 13 residues. Written as DNA, the CDR3 is TGCAGTGCTCGGAGGCAGGGACGTGAGACCCAGTACTTC. Translating gives CSARRQGRETQYF.

The chain carries TRBV7-8 and TRBJ2-7; TRBD2 aligns across 14 bases. Trimming removed 6 bases from V and 12 bases from J; junction bases left unmatched: 10. The CDR3 spans 14 residues. Per the germline V gene, CDR1 is SGHVS and CDR2 is FQNEAQ. The CDR3 region is CASRAGTSGSLWYF. The CDR3 DNA follows: TGTGCCAGCAGGGCCGGGACTAGCGGGAGCCTGTGGTACTTC.

This clonotype was counted a few times. This rearrangement joins TRBV20-1 to TRBJ2-4, with 8 positions matching TRBD1. The ends lost 4 bases at V and 1 base at J; junction bases unmatched: 9. Germline values: CDR1 DFQATT, CDR2 SNEGSKA (reference sequence). The length of the CDR3 is 16 residues. Here the CDR3 reads CSAISQGDRAKNIQYF. The CDR3 nucleotides are TGCAGTGCTATATCACAGGGGGATAGGGCCAAAAACATTCAGTACTTC.

The V gene is TRBV28, the J gene TRBJ2-7, with a weak D call TRBD1 (6 bases). The CDR3 loop spans 13 amino acids. CDR1 and CDR2 (germline): MDHEN, SYDVKM. Between the trimmed V and J ends, which lost 5 bases and 1 base, there was a span of 9 bases. The CDR3 spells CASSETGSYEQYF. CDR3 nucleotide sequence: TGTGCCAGCAGTGAAACAGGGTCCTACGAGCAGTACTTC.

This sequence joins TRBV19 and TRBJ2-2; D uncertain. V shed 4 bases and J shed 4 bases, with 19 bases lying between them. Germline assignment: CDR1 LNHDA and CDR2 SQIVND (reference sequence). CDR3 length equals 17 residues. CDR3 nucleotide sequence: TGTGCCAGTAGTACCTCCGGGCCTCGACTCGCCACCGGGGAGCTGTTTTTT. Translating gives CASSTSGPRLATGELFF.

This clonotype was detected a few times. The chain uses TRBV2 and TRBJ2-7; D remains ambiguous. Per the germline V gene, CDR1 is SNHLY and CDR2 is FYNNEI. V was trimmed by 7 bases and J by 6 bases, leaving 13 bases between them. This CDR3 comprises 12 residues. This CDR3 reads CASTSPPREQYF. CDR3 sequence (DNA): TGTGCCAGCACGTCCCCCCCCCGCGAGCAGTACTTC. Supplemented by reference TRBV2 and TRBJ2-7, the full variable domain reads EPEVTQTPSHQVTQMGQEVILRCVPISNHLYFYWYRQILGQKVEFLVSFYNNEISEKSEIFDDQFSVERPDGSNFTLKIRSTKLEDSAMYFCASTSPPREQYFGPGTRLTVT.

The V and J genes are TRBV9 and TRBJ1-2; a weak D match, TRBD1 (5 bases). Germline V lookup: CDR1 SGDLS, CDR2 YYNGEE. Trimming removed 6 bases at V and 4 bases at J, with 16 bases between. The CDR3 is 14 amino acids. The chain's CDR3 is CASNPNDSFYGYTF. The CDR3 nucleotides are TGTGCCAGCAACCCGAACGACAGCTTCTATGGCTACACCTTC.

This clonotype has ten or more counts. This rearrangement joins TRBV7-2 to TRBJ2-3; perhaps TRBD1 as D (5 bases). Trimming cost V 5 bases and J 1 base, with 16 bases left between them. The CDR3 totals 16 residues. In germline, CDR1 is SGHTA, CDR2 FQGNSA. In DNA form, the CDR3 reads TGTGCCAGCAGCCCCGCCTTTTCCAGGGGCACAGATACGCAGTATTTT. Residues: CASSPAFSRGTDTQYF.